Shown below are 8 T cell receptor beta chains from a single sample sequenced in a study of T cell repertoires in ileal Crohn's disease (dated by TCRdb to the late 2010s). The library was prepared using the immunoSEQ multiplex PCR assay. TCRdb holds this immuneACCESS table with in-frame rearrangements only. Some clones are missing; in checked studies, unresolved V genes explain under half, and the rest has no known cause. This sample has fewer than 4,500 clones in its table, and 70% to 85% of those were observed once. Around 6.7% of the sample is in the top ten clones. Sequenced material: ileal tissue. The receptors come from an adult with Crohn's disease.

V gene TRBV19 combines with J gene TRBJ1-1; TRBD1 matches 7 bases. In germline, CDR1 is LNHDA, CDR2 SQIVND (reference sequence). The CDR3 extends over 14 amino acids. Losses at the gene ends were 5 bases for V and 0 bases for J; bases not matched to a gene: 3. In DNA, the CDR3 is TGTGCCAGTAGTTGGGACAGCATGAACACTGAAGCTTTCTTT. Protein product: CASSWDSMNTEAFF.

The chain couples TRBV6-5 to TRBJ1-5; no firm D call. The V and J ends lost 2 bases and 3 bases respectively, with 8 bases between them. This CDR3 comprises 14 residues. The germline V gene has CDR1 MNHEY and CDR2 SVGAGI. CDR3 sequence reads: CASSYGRNNQPQHF. The DNA for the CDR3 is TGTGCCAGCAGTTACGGGAGGAACAATCAGCCCCAGCATTTT.

This clone came up once. The chain combines TRBV19 with TRBJ2-4, with D tentatively TRBD2 (6 bases). Germline loops: CDR1 LNHDA, CDR2 SQIVND (reference sequence). Deletions cut 1 base from V and 6 bases from J, with 10 bases between. The CDR3 is 14 amino acids. The CDR3: CASSIGGARNIQYF. In nucleotides, the CDR3 is TGTGCCAGTAGTATAGGCGGGGCAAGAAACATTCAGTACTTC.

The J gene is TRBJ2-6, the V gene TRBV21-1; TRBD1 is taken as the D call from the table, unchecked against the DNA. TRBV21-1 is described as a pseudogene. The CDR3 is 21 residues long. Here the CDR3 reads CASSKAGTGGDFVYGANVLTF. The CDR3 DNA is TGTGCCAGCAGCAAAGCAGGGACAGGGGGCGATTTCGTCTATGGGGCCAACGTCCTGACTTTC.

This chain uses TRBV5-6 with TRBJ1-2; a possible D gene is TRBD1 (6 bases). Germline loops: CDR1 SGHDT, CDR2 YYEEEE. V was shortened by 7 bases and J by 7 bases, with 14 bases between the two germline ends. This CDR3 is built from 12 residues. The CDR3 sequence is CASRMQQGGYTF. The CDR3 DNA is TGTGCCAGCCGGATGCAACAGGGTGGCTACACCTTC.

The chain uses TRBV5-6 and TRBJ2-1; 9 nucleotides match TRBD1. Unmatched junction bases numbered 4, after V lost 2 bases and J lost 4 bases. The germline CDR1 and CDR2 sequences are SGHDT and YYEEEE. This CDR3 contains 15 residues. In DNA form, the CDR3 reads TGTGCCAGCAGCTTTAAGACAGGGGGGTACAATGAGCAGTTCTTC. This translates into CASSFKTGGYNEQFF. Together with reference TRBV5-6 and TRBJ2-1, the CDR3 gives the full variable domain: DAGVTQSPTHLIKTRGQQVTLRCSPKSGHDTVSWYQQALGQGPQFIFQYYEEEERQRGNFPDRFSGHQFPNYSSELNVNALLLGDSALYLCASSFKTGGYNEQFFGPGTRLTVL.

This clone was picked up one time. This chain joins TRBV7-2 and TRBJ1-5; 11 nucleotides agree with TRBD1. Germline V gene sequence: CDR1 SGHTA, CDR2 FQGNSA. Trimming removed 5 bases from V and 9 bases from J; junction bases left unmatched: 0. CDR3 length equals 12 residues. This CDR3 reads CASSGTGGPQHF. In nucleotides, the CDR3 is TGTGCCAGCAGCGGGACAGGGGGGCCCCAGCATTTT. Filled out from reference TRBV7-2 and TRBJ1-5, the complete variable domain reads GAGVSQSPSNKVTEKGKDVELRCDPISGHTALYWYRQSLGQGLEFLIYFQGNSAPDKSGLPSDRFSAERTGGSVSTLTIQRTQQEDSAVYLCASSGTGGPQHFGDGTRLSIL.

With respect to this clone: As the CDR3 is not closed by the conserved phenylalanine or tryptophan, this likely results from a read error. This chain joins TRBV5-8 and TRBJ1-2, with 7 bases that match TRBD1. CDR1 SGHTS and CDR2 YDEGEE come from the germline V gene. Losses at the gene ends were 2 bases for V and 4 bases for J; bases not matched to a gene: 2. The CDR3 length is 13 residues. This CDR3 is CASSFDRAYGYTS. In DNA, the CDR3 is TGTGCCAGCAGCTTCGACAGGGCCTATGGCTACACCTCC.